The present entry profiles one TCR beta chain with its context. Antigen unknown. Only in-frame clones appear in the TCRdb table, and some are missing; sequencing was by immunoSEQ multiplex PCR. The sample holds about 130,000 clones, roughly 85% seen once. This entry belongs to a study of cytotoxic CD8 clonotypes in ibrutinib-treated CLL. About the study: Response samples came after a median around twelve months of treatment, range 6 to 36.

Notes on the study in general: Whereas clonality rose at ibrutinib response, it declined toward baseline at progression.

This CDR3 region has 16 residues. V lost 4 bases to trimming and J lost 2 bases; unmatched junction nucleotides: 3. Per germline, CDR1 SGHRS and CDR2 YFSETQ. This TCR was recovered from a human donor with chronic lymphocytic leukemia. The material sequenced was PBMCs, taken after 24 months of ibrutinib treatment. This chain links TRBV5-1 with TRBJ2-5; 15 nucleotides agree with TRBD2. This chain's CDR3 is CASSLGLAGGQETQYF. CDR3 bases: TGCGCCAGCAGCCTGGGACTAGCGGGAGGACAAGAGACCCAGTACTTC.